This T cell receptor (beta chain) was captured by sequencing in a study of cytotoxic CD8 clonotypes in ibrutinib-treated CLL. Study-level results: There were few public clonotypes, and on treatment they contracted or stayed stable. Relative to age-matched healthy donors, clonality at baseline was higher, and it tracked circulating CD8+ T-cell counts. The clonality went up when patients responded to ibrutinib and dropped back toward baseline at progression.

Germline loops: CDR1 MDHEN, CDR2 SYDVKM. V lost 4 bases and J lost 7; bases outside the gene matches: 10. The CDR3 has 15 amino acids. Only in-frame clones appear in the TCRdb table, and some are missing; sequencing was by immunoSEQ multiplex PCR. The top ten clones hold 14% of a sample with some 29,000 clones, approximately 60% of them seen once. Cryopreserved PBMCs provided around 1.9 micrograms of genomic DNA for the TCR beta libraries. Concerning this clone itself: The antigen is undetermined.

Specimen: PBMCs, collected before ibrutinib treatment. The genes are TRBV28 and TRBJ1-5; 7 bases match TRBD1. The TCR was taken from a human donor with chronic lymphocytic leukemia. The CDR3 DNA reads as TGTGCCAGCAGTTACCCCGGGAGGGGGCGGCAGCCCCAGCATTTT. Translating it yields CASSYPGRGRQPQHF. Full variable domain (rest looked up from reference TRBV28 and TRBJ1-5): DVKVTQSSRYLVKRTGEKVFLECVQDMDHENMFWYRQDPGLGLRLIYFSYDVKMKEKGDIPEGYSVSREKKERFSLILESASTNQTSMYLCASSYPGRGRQPQHFGDGTRLSIL.